The subject of this entry is one T cell receptor beta chain. The record originates from a study of cytotoxic CD8 clonotypes in ibrutinib-treated CLL. Only in-frame clones appear in the TCRdb table, and some are missing; sequencing was by immunoSEQ multiplex PCR. This table holds about 300,000 clones, around 77% found once. V lost 3 bases and J 3 bases, leaving 18 bases between the germline ends. The CDR3 sequence is 16 residues long. Germline CDR1 reads LNHNV; CDR2 reads YYDKDF (reference sequence). The chain uses TRBV15 and TRBJ2-7; tentatively, D is TRBD2 (6 bases). The sequence was collected from a human donor with chronic lymphocytic leukemia. This specimen consisted of PBMCs, obtained at disease progression, from a patient treated with ibrutinib. The chain's CDR3 is CATSRYYDGSYYEQYF. The DNA for the CDR3 is TGTGCCACCAGCAGGTATTACGACGGGAGTTACTACGAGCAGTACTTC.